Shown below are 17 T cell receptor beta chains from a single sample sequenced in a study of cytomegalovirus exposure and HLA in healthy donors. PCR employed 60 Vbeta and 13 Jbeta primers. Repertoires were generated with immunoSEQ multiplex PCR, while TCRdb's copy carries only in-frame clones and drops some. The sample lists over 150,000 clones, 65% to 90% seen once, with more than 1.5% in the top ten. Sequencing was carried out using PBMCs. These TCRs come from a human donor in good health.

The V call is TRBV7-9, the J call TRBJ1-2; weak D call: TRBD1 (6 bases). This CDR3 has 13 residues. The ends were cut back, 4 bases at V and 7 bases at J, with 13 bases in the middle. CDR1 is SEHNR, CDR2 FQNEAQ, per germline (reference sequence). CDR3 sequence: CASSSEGQSGYTF. The CDR3 DNA is TGTGCCAGCAGCTCAGAAGGACAGTCTGGCTACACCTTC.

The CDR3 here is CASSPLGGDYGYTF. CDR3 DNA sequence: TGCGCCAGCAGCCCCCTAGGGGGGGACTATGGCTACACCTTC. The chain couples TRBV4-3 to TRBJ1-2, with D maybe TRBD1 (6 bases). The CDR3 is made up of 14 amino acids. Looked up from germline, CDR1 is LGHNA and CDR2 is YSLEER. Trimming took off 4 bases at V and 3 bases at J, with 12 bases between the two ends.

The rearrangement uses TRBV7-9 and TRBJ2-5, with 8 bases identical to TRBD2. V shed 1 base, J shed 4 bases, and the junction held 8 bases outside the gene matches. The CDR3 contains 16 residues. The V gene's germline CDR1 is SEHNR and CDR2 FQNEAQ (reference sequence). In nucleotides, the CDR3 is TGTGCCAGCAGCTTAGGTTCCGGGGGGGGCACAGAGACCCAGTACTTC. It specifies CASSLGSGGGTETQYF.

CDR3 nucleotide sequence: TGTGCCAGCAGTATACACAGCACTGAAGCTTTCTTT. Translation: CASSIHSTEAFF. This chain links TRBV6-1 with TRBJ1-1; D is ambiguous. V was pared by 5 bases and J by 4 bases, with 8 bases between. Germline V gene data show CDR1 as MNHNS and CDR2 as SASEGT. CDR3 length: 12 amino acids.

V usage is TRBV5-1 and J usage is TRBJ2-1, with 15 bases identical to TRBD2. The CDR3 runs to 17 residues. CDR1 is SGHRS, CDR2 YFSETQ, per germline. The V gene end was trimmed by 2 bases and the J gene end by 12 bases; junction bases not matched to a gene: 12. In nucleotides, the CDR3 is TGCGCCAGCAGCTTACAACCGGGACTAGCGGGGGGAATGGGGCAGTTCTTC. It translates to CASSLQPGLAGGMGQFF.

This sequence joins TRBV5-6 and TRBJ2-5, with a tentative D call TRBD2 (8 bases). The CDR3 sequence is 17 residues long. Germline V gene data show CDR1 as SGHDT and CDR2 as YYEEEE. Trimming removed 2 bases from V and 5 bases from J, with 22 bases in between. The CDR3 sequence is CASSLRREGARRETQYF. The DNA of the CDR3 is TGTGCCAGCAGCTTACGTCGGGAGGGGGCGCGGCGGGAGACCCAGTACTTC.

The chain recombines TRBV9 with TRBJ1-3; weak D call: TRBD1 (6 bases). Germline assignment: CDR1 SGDLS and CDR2 YYNGEE. Trimming removed 0 bases from V and 3 bases from J, with 13 bases in between. CDR3 length: 16 residues. CDR3 sequence reads: CASSVVQGWSGNTIYF. The CDR3 DNA is TGTGCCAGCAGCGTAGTTCAGGGGTGGAGTGGAAACACCATATATTTT.

The V and J genes are TRBV6-4 and TRBJ2-3; D is possibly TRBD1 (7 bases). V was clipped by 0 bases and J by 6 bases, with 13 bases between them. CDR3 length equals 15 residues. Per germline, CDR1 MRHNA and CDR2 SNTAGT. DNA for the CDR3: TGTGCCAGCAGTGACTCGATAGGAGGGGGCGATACGCAGTATTTT. Its protein product is CASSDSIGGGDTQYF.

This chain uses TRBV27 with TRBJ2-5; 7 nucleotides agree with TRBD1. The CDR3 has 17 residues. Trimming at V came to 4 bases and at J to 1 base, leaving 12 bases not matched to a gene. In germline, CDR1 is MNHEY, CDR2 SMNVEV (reference sequence). For the CDR3, the DNA is TGTGCCAGCAGTTCAAGCATAAGACAGGGTCCCCAAGAGACCCAGTACTTC. It codes for CASSSSIRQGPQETQYF.

The CDR3 loop is CASSLGQGADGYTF. DNA for the CDR3: TGTGCCAGCAGCTTGGGACAGGGGGCTGATGGCTACACCTTC. The genes are TRBV5-4 and TRBJ1-2; 10 positions match TRBD1. The CDR3 is 14 amino acids. Germline CDR1 is SGHNT and CDR2 is YYREEE (reference sequence). V lost 0 bases and J lost 6; bases outside the gene matches: 2.

The V call is TRBV6-1, the J call TRBJ2-1; D call uncertain. CDR3 length equals 15 residues. The V gene lost 4 bases and the J gene lost 0 bases, with 10 bases spanning the gap. Per germline, CDR1 MNHNS and CDR2 SASEGT. The chain's CDR3 is CASSGHTTSYNEQFF. The CDR3 coding sequence is TGTGCCAGCAGTGGACACACCACCTCCTACAATGAGCAGTTCTTC.

The gene calls are TRBV27 and TRBJ2-3; TRBD2 might be the D (5 bases). Germline V lookup: CDR1 MNHEY, CDR2 SMNVEV (reference sequence). This CDR3 comprises 18 residues. V lost 5 bases and J lost 0, with 21 bases in between. The CDR3 DNA reads as TGTGCCAGCAGTCCCCACCCTTTGCGGGTATCTAGCACAGATACGCAGTATTTT. This translates into CASSPHPLRVSSTDTQYF.

This clone appeared a few times. The identical CDR3 is also encoded by other nucleotide sequences in the sample. The chain links TRBV9 to TRBJ1-2, with D hard to call. This CDR3 spans 13 amino acids. V was trimmed by 0 bases and J by 1 base, leaving 4 bases between them. Germline V lookup: CDR1 SGDLS, CDR2 YYNGEE. CDR3 sequence: CASSVGGNYGYTF. DNA for the CDR3: TGTGCCAGCAGCGTAGGAGGTAACTATGGCTACACCTTC.

V usage is TRBV5-1 and J usage is TRBJ2-1; TRBD2 matches 11 bases. Trimming cost V 4 bases and J 8 bases; bases outside gene matches: 8. Per germline, CDR1 SGHRS and CDR2 YFSETQ. The CDR3 runs to 15 residues. CDR3 bases: TGCGCCAGCAGCGCGGGCACTAGCGGGGGTTATGAGCAGTTCTTC. Its protein is CASSAGTSGGYEQFF.

The chain is built from TRBV29-1 and TRBJ2-5; the D gene is possibly TRBD1 (6 bases). Looked up from germline, CDR1 is SQVTM and CDR2 is ANQGSEA. Trimming cost V 7 bases and J 2 bases, with 17 bases left between them. The CDR3 is 14 residues long. The CDR3 DNA is TGCAGCGCCTCGAGGGGACAACCACAAGAGACCCAGTACTTC. It specifies CSASRGQPQETQYF.

This chain uses TRBV7-6 with TRBJ2-7; no definite D call. V lost 0 bases, J lost 4 bases, and 7 bases lay in between. This CDR3 region has 13 residues. Germline assignment: CDR1 SGHVS and CDR2 FNYEAQ. This CDR3 is CASSLAVEYEQYF. The CDR3 DNA reads as TGTGCCAGCAGCTTAGCAGTGGAGTACGAGCAGTACTTC. The full variable domain, its missing parts supplied by reference TRBV7-6 and TRBJ2-7, is GAGVSQSPRYKVTKRGQDVALRCDPISGHVSLYWYRQALGQGPEFLTYFNYEAQQDKSGLPNDRFSAERPEGSISTLTIQRTEQRDSAMYRCASSLAVEYEQYFGPGTRLTVT.

This clone turned up a few times. This chain joins TRBV9 and TRBJ1-5, with D tentatively TRBD1 (6 bases). V was shortened by 3 bases and J by 0 bases, with 7 bases between the two germline ends. Looked up from germline, CDR1 is SGDLS and CDR2 is YYNGEE. The CDR3 spans 14 residues. In DNA, the CDR3 is TGTGCCAGCAGCGAACAGGGTAGCAATCAGCCCCAGCATTTT. Amino acids: CASSEQGSNQPQHF.